The 22 T cell receptor beta chains in this list originate from one sample, sequenced in a study of Tregs in tolerant kidney transplant recipients. Only in-frame clones appear in the TCRdb table, and some are missing; sequencing was by immunoSEQ multiplex PCR. The repertoire holds under 100,000 clones, with approximately 92% as singletons. The sample was CD8+ T cells from blood. The source is a human donor in good health.

Here the CDR3 DNA reads TGCGCCAGCAGCTGGACCGGGGCTAATGAGCAGTTCTTC. Translated: CASSWTGANEQFF. The chain links TRBV5-1 to TRBJ2-1; possibly TRBD1 or TRBD2 for D (5 bases each). Trimming took 3 bases from V and 7 from J, leaving 11 bases between them. This CDR3 region has 13 residues. Germline CDR1 is SGHRS and CDR2 is YFSETQ.

This clone was found once. V gene TRBV11-2 combines with J gene TRBJ1-2, with a possible D match to TRBD1 (5 bases). CDR3 length: 13 amino acids. Germline CDR1 and CDR2: SGHAT and FQNNGV. V gave up 5 bases and J gave up 3 bases, with 10 bases separating them. The CDR3 bases are TGTGCCAGCAGCACGGACACCGACTATGGCTACACCTTC. Translation: CASSTDTDYGYTF.

The chain joins TRBV19 to TRBJ1-3, with D unresolved. CDR3 size: 14 residues. The germline CDR1 and CDR2 sequences are LNHDA and SQIVND (reference sequence). V was clipped by 3 bases and J by 2 bases, with 8 bases between them. CDR3 loop: CASSIGVAGNTIYF. CDR3 bases: TGTGCCAGTAGTATTGGGGTCGCTGGAAACACCATATATTTT.

The chain couples TRBV10-3 to TRBJ2-7; D assignment may be TRBD1 or TRBD2 (5 bases each). The CDR3 has 13 residues. Trimming removed 11 bases at V and 0 bases at J, with 14 bases between. The germline V gene has CDR1 ENHRY and CDR2 SYGVKD. Here the CDR3 reads CAVRDPSSYEQYF. The CDR3 bases are TGTGCCGTCCGGGACCCGAGCTCCTACGAGCAGTACTTC.

The chain couples TRBV11-1 to TRBJ2-5; D gene ambiguous. Germline V gene lookup returns CDR1 SGHAT and CDR2 FQDESV (reference sequence). The CDR3 extends over 15 amino acids. The V end was cut by 5 bases, the J end by 0 bases, with 13 bases between. For the CDR3, the DNA is TGTGCCAGCAGCCCGTGGTCTAAGTACCAAGAGACCCAGTACTTC. Translation gives CASSPWSKYQETQYF.

Only one count was recorded for this clone. V is TRBV15 and J is TRBJ2-7; 12 nucleotides align to TRBD2. The CDR3 loop spans 16 amino acids. Per germline, CDR1 LNHNV and CDR2 YYDKDF (reference sequence). The ends lost 5 bases at V and 0 bases at J; junction bases unmatched: 5. This CDR3 is CATSGQTSGSSYEQYF. Here the CDR3 DNA reads TGTGCCACCAGCGGCCAGACTAGCGGGAGCTCCTACGAGCAGTACTTC. Combining the CDR3 with reference TRBV15 and TRBJ2-7 gives the whole variable domain DAMVIQNPRYQVTQFGKPVTLSCSQTLNHNVMYWYQQKSSQAPKLLFHYYDKDFNNEADTPDNFQSRRPNTSFCFLDIRSPGLGDTAMYLCATSGQTSGSSYEQYFGPGTRLTVT.

The chain combines TRBV7-3 with TRBJ2-2; TRBD1 might be the D (5 bases). The CDR3 contains 17 residues. Trimming pared 0 bases from V and 0 bases from J, leaving 11 bases between. Per germline, CDR1 SGHTA and CDR2 FQGTGA. The CDR3 here is CASSLTWGPPNTGELFF. In DNA form, the CDR3 reads TGTGCCAGCAGCTTAACGTGGGGCCCCCCGAACACCGGGGAGCTGTTTTTT.

The V gene is TRBV5-6, the J gene TRBJ1-2, with D possibly TRBD1 on 5 matching bases. V was shortened by 4 bases and J by 7 bases, with 17 bases between the two germline ends. The germline V gene encodes CDR1 SGHDT and CDR2 YYEEEE. This CDR3 contains 14 residues. The CDR3 DNA reads as TGTGCCAGCAGCCCTCGGGAGGGGCTTGTTGGCTACACCTTC. Protein sequence: CASSPREGLVGYTF.

DNA for the CDR3: TGTGCCACCAGCAGGAAGAGGGGACAGGGCTATGTAGAAACCTACAATGAGCAGTTCTTC. It encodes CATSRKRGQGYVETYNEQFF. J is TRBJ2-1 and V is TRBV15, with 9 bases lining up with TRBD1. Germline V gene lookup returns CDR1 LNHNV and CDR2 YYDKDF (reference sequence). V was clipped by 3 bases and J by 2 bases; unmatched bases: 17. The CDR3 runs to 20 residues.

The chain couples TRBV6-6 to TRBJ1-1, with 9 positions matching TRBD1. The CDR3 length is 15 residues. In germline, CDR1 is MNHNY, CDR2 SVGAGI (reference sequence). The V segment lost 6 bases and the J segment 1 base; nucleotides outside the gene matches: 6. CDR3 sequence (DNA): TGTGCCAGCAGCTCCGGACAGGGGCCGAACACTGAAGCTTTCTTT. This sequence encodes CASSSGQGPNTEAFF.

V gene TRBV30 combines with J gene TRBJ2-7; no reliable D call. From germline, CDR1 is GTSNPN and CDR2 SVGIG (reference sequence). V gave up 0 bases and J gave up 0 bases, with 9 bases separating them. This CDR3 region has 14 residues. The DNA of the CDR3 is TGTGCCTGGAGTGTGTGGAGCAACTCCTACGAGCAGTACTTC. This encodes CAWSVWSNSYEQYF.

The chain uses TRBV27 and TRBJ2-1; D is ambiguous. Germline lookup yields CDR1 MNHEY and CDR2 SMNVEV (reference sequence). Trimming shortened V by 8 bases and J by 6 bases, and 8 bases separated the two germline ends. The length of the CDR3 is 11 residues. The CDR3 is CASGPTNEQFF. In DNA, the CDR3 is TGTGCCAGCGGACCTACCAATGAGCAGTTCTTC.

The CDR3 reads CASSFLRDNPSTGELFF. Written as DNA, the CDR3 is TGCGCCAGCAGCTTCCTCCGGGACAACCCATCCACCGGGGAGCTGTTTTTT. The rearrangement joins TRBV5-1 to TRBJ2-2; TRBD1 might be the D (6 bases). The germline V and J ends were trimmed by 2 bases and 4 bases, with 18 bases remaining between them. The V gene's germline CDR1 is SGHRS and CDR2 YFSETQ. The CDR3 is made up of 17 amino acids.

This chain uses TRBV7-6 with TRBJ1-2; D uncertain. The germline CDR1 and CDR2 sequences are SGHVS and FNYEAQ. V lost 2 bases, J lost 0 bases, and 4 bases lay in between. The CDR3 spans 13 residues. CDR3 coding DNA: TGTGCCAGCAGCTTACCGGCTAACTATGGCTACACCTTC. Amino acid sequence: CASSLPANYGYTF.

The rearrangement joins TRBV5-1 to TRBJ1-3, with TRBD1 identical over 8 bases. The CDR3 extends over 15 amino acids. Germline CDR1 is SGHRS and CDR2 is YFSETQ. J lost 0 bases, V lost 4 bases, and 3 bases had no gene match. Here the CDR3 DNA reads TGCGCCAGCAGCCCAGGGACAGGCTCTGGAAACACCATATATTTT. It specifies CASSPGTGSGNTIYF. Filled out from reference TRBV5-1 and TRBJ1-3, the complete variable domain reads KAGVTQTPRYLIKTRGQQVTLSCSPISGHRSVSWYQQTPGQGLQFLFEYFSETQRNKGNFPGRFSGRQFSNSRSEMNVSTLELGDSALYLCASSPGTGSGNTIYFGEGSWLTVV.

This clone has just a few counts. The V call is TRBV27, the J call TRBJ1-2; D uncertain. Germline loops: CDR1 MNHEY, CDR2 SMNVEV (reference sequence). The CDR3 spans 13 residues. The ends were cut back, 3 bases at V and 4 bases at J, with 9 bases in the middle. CDR3 residues: CASSFSVVYGYTF. The CDR3 DNA sequence: TGTGCCAGCAGTTTTTCCGTAGTCTATGGCTACACCTTC.

V usage is TRBV5-5 and J usage is TRBJ1-5; 7 bases are shared with TRBD1. This CDR3 spans 14 amino acids. Germline V gene lookup returns CDR1 SGHKS and CDR2 YYEKEE (reference sequence). The V and J ends lost 0 bases and 4 bases, in that order; junction bases with no gene match: 1. This chain's CDR3 is CASSLGGQNQPQHF. The DNA of the CDR3 is TGTGCCAGCAGCTTGGGGGGACAGAATCAGCCCCAGCATTTT.

J is TRBJ2-7 and V is TRBV7-8; possible D gene TRBD1, 5 bases. CDR1 is SGHVS and CDR2 is FQNEAQ in the germline V gene. The CDR3 covers 13 residues. Trimming took 5 bases from V and 3 from J, leaving 11 bases between them. CDR3 in amino acids: CASSPLQDYEQYF. The CDR3 DNA is TGTGCCAGCAGCCCCTTACAGGACTACGAGCAGTACTTC.

The chain employs TRBV7-8 and TRBJ2-1; no clear D gene. Trimming shortened V by 3 bases and J by 0 bases, and 9 bases separated the two germline ends. The CDR3 has 15 amino acids. Germline V lookup: CDR1 SGHVS, CDR2 FQNEAQ. In DNA, the CDR3 is TGTGCCAGCAGCTTCCGCGGAAGCTCCTACAATGAGCAGTTCTTC. Translating it yields CASSFRGSSYNEQFF.

The V call is TRBV4-1, the J call TRBJ2-7; D remains unclear. Looked up from germline, CDR1 is MGHRA and CDR2 is YSYEKL. The length of the CDR3 is 17 residues. Trimming cost V 0 bases and J 3 bases, with 18 bases left between them. CDR3 loop: CASSQDGIGGMGYEQYF. As DNA, the CDR3 is TGCGCCAGCAGCCAAGATGGCATCGGTGGGATGGGCTACGAGCAGTACTTC.

This chain connects TRBV7-6 to TRBJ2-7; D is possibly TRBD1 or TRBD2 (6 bases each). V was cut by 2 bases and J by 0 bases, with 20 bases left in between. There are 18 residues in the CDR3. Germline CDR1 SGHVS, CDR2 FNYEAQ. The chain's CDR3 is CASSLYVREDRDSYEQYF. For the CDR3, the DNA is TGTGCCAGCAGCTTATATGTGAGGGAGGACAGAGACTCCTACGAGCAGTACTTC.

The rearrangement links TRBV30 to TRBJ2-7, with 12 bases identical to TRBD2. The ends lost 0 bases at V and 1 base at J; junction bases unmatched: 10. The V gene's germline CDR1 is GTSNPN and CDR2 SVGIG (reference sequence). This CDR3 has 18 residues. The CDR3, as DNA: TGTGCCTGGAGTGTTCTAGCGGGAGGGCTTTTCGCATCCTACGAGCAGTACTTC. Its translation is CAWSVLAGGLFASYEQYF.